The source of this T cell receptor (beta chain) is a study of T cells in Graves' hyperthyroidism and ophthalmopathy. Study summary: The blood sample was taken at first diagnosis, before treatment began.

This clonotype came up many times. Hyperthyroidism of Graves' type that showed no ophthalmopathy progression within 18 months was stable. Patients were excluded for uncontrolled infection, other autoimmune disease, pregnancy or lactation. It was RNA transcripts that yielded the amplified TCR beta CDR3 regions. The TCR CDR3 first-round RT-PCR relied on the HTBI primer set. MiXCR, applied by TCRdb to the multiplex PCR reads, yields one record per CDR3 protein. The table shows about 550,000 distinct CDR3 sequences, with less than 25% occurring only once. The source of this sequence is a man aged 18-30 years with Graves' hyperthyroidism. Sequenced: blood.

The CDR3: CASSSVRGALDYGYTF. Here the CDR3 DNA reads TGTGCCAGCAGTTCCGTCCGGGGGGCGTTAGACTATGGCTACACCTTC. The rearrangement links TRBV12-3 or TRBV12-4 to TRBJ1-2; D possibly corresponds to TRBD1 (6 bases). Trimming removed 4 bases from V and 3 bases from J, with 18 bases in between. This CDR3 has 16 amino acids.